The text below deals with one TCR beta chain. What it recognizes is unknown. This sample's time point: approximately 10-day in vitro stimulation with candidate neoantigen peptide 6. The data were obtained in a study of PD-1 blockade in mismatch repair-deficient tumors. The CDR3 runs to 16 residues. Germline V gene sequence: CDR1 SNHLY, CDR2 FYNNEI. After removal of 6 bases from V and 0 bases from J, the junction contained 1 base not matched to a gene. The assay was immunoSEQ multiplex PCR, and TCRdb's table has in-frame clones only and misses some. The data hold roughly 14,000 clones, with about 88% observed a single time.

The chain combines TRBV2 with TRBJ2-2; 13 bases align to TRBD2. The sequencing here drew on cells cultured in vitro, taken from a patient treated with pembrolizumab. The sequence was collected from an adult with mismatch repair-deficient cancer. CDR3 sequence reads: CASRGTSGANTGELFF. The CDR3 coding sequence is TGTGCCAGCAGGGGGACTAGCGGGGCGAACACCGGGGAGCTGTTTTTT.